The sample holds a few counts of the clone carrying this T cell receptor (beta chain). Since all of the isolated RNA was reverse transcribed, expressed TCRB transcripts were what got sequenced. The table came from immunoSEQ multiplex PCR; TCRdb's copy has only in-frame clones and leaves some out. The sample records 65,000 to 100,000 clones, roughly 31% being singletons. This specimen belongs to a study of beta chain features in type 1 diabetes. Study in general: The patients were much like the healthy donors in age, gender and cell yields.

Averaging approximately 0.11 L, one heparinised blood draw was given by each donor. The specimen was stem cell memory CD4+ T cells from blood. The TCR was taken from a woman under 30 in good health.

CDR3 sequence (DNA): TGCGCCAGCACCCCTGCCTGGACAGGGGGGACAGATACGCAGTATTTT. It is translated as CASTPAWTGGTDTQYF. This sequence joins TRBV5-1 and TRBJ2-3; 10 bases match TRBD1. Germline V gives CDR1 SGHRS, CDR2 YFSETQ. V dropped 6 bases and J dropped 3; count of bases not matched to a gene: 10. The CDR3 has 16 amino acids.